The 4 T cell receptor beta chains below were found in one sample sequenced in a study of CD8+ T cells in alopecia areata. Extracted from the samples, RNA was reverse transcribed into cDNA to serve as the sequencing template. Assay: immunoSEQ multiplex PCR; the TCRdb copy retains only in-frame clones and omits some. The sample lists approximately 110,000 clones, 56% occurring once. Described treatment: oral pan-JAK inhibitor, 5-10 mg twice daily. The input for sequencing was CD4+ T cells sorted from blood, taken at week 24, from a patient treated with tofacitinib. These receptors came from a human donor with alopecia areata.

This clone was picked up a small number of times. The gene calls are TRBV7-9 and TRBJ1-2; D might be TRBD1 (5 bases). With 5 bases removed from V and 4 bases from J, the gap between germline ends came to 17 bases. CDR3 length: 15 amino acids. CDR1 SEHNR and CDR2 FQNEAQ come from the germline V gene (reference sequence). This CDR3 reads CASSEWAGNTYGYTF. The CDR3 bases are TGTGCCAGCAGCGAATGGGCAGGGAACACCTATGGCTACACCTTC.

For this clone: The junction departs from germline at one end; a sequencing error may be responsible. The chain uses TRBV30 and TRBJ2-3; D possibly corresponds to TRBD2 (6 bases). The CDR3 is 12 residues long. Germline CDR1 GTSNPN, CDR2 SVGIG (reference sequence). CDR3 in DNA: TGTGCCTGGAGCGGGGGACTTCTCGCACACCATTTT. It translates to CAWSGGLLAHHF.

In DNA form, the CDR3 reads TGCAGCGTTGAAACAGGGGCCCTCTCCTACAATGAGCAGTTCTTC. Protein product: CSVETGALSYNEQFF. The chain links TRBV29-1 to TRBJ2-1; 7 bases map to TRBD1. The V gene's germline CDR1 is SQVTM and CDR2 ANQGSEA. CDR3 length equals 15 residues. V lost 2 bases and J lost 0; bases outside the gene matches: 4.

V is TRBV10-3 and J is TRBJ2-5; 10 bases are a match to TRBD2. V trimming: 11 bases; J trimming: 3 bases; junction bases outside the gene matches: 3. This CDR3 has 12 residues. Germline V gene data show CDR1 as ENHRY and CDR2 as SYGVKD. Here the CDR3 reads CAVGTSEETQYF. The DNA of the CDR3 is TGTGCCGTCGGGACTAGCGAAGAGACCCAGTACTTC.